Listed here is a single TCR beta chain. The CDR3 has 14 residues. Trimming at V came to 3 bases and at J to 6 bases, leaving 4 bases not matched to a gene. Germline V gene data show CDR1 as DFQATT and CDR2 as SNEGSKA (reference sequence). The source of the sample is a study of blood T cell repertoires in COVID-19. On the study more broadly: Acute and convalescent COVID-19 specimens originated in the United States, Italy and Spain. T cells, B-cell-depleted T cells, or PBMCs provided the cDNA or gDNA that served as material.

Sequencing used immunoSEQ multiplex PCR; TCRdb keeps in-frame clones, though not all of them. This sample has some 43,000 clones, with more than 75% found just once. This clonotype originated in a human donor in a cohort sampled during active COVID-19. The sequencing input was peripheral blood. The chain uses TRBV20-1 and TRBJ2-1; 11 nucleotides line up with TRBD2. Here the CDR3 reads CSASRTSGLNEQFF. The CDR3 nucleotides read TGCAGTGCTAGTCGGACTAGCGGGCTCAATGAGCAGTTCTTC.